This TCR beta chain was found in a study of blood T cell repertoires in COVID-19. About the research overall: Some COVID-19 samples were acute and others convalescent; all came from the United States, Italy and Spain. T cells, B-cell-depleted T cells, or PBMCs provided the cDNA or gDNA that served as material.

How the authors handled the data: Nucleated cell number was recorded as an estimate derived from reference gene primer amplification. Sequencing used immunoSEQ multiplex PCR; TCRdb keeps in-frame clones, though not all of them. The DNA was the basis for D and trimming; V, J and clone size are from that table. Of a few hundred thousand clones in the sample, around 84% were seen once. This CDR3 is 18 amino acids long. V trimming: 4 bases; J trimming: 6 bases; junction bases outside the gene matches: 16. Germline CDR1 is WNHNN and CDR2 is SYGVQD (reference sequence). The sample was peripheral blood. The receptor's source is a human donor with acute or convalescent COVID-19. The donor label of this sample is uncertain. V and J are TRBV10-1 and TRBJ2-2; 8 bases fit TRBD1. The CDR3 DNA follows: TGCGCCAGCAGTGGGCCGGGACAGGACTTGATGGGTCCCGGGGAGCTGTTTTTT. Protein product: CASSGPGQDLMGPGELFF.